This TCR beta chain was profiled in a study of cytomegalovirus exposure and HLA in healthy donors. Study-level points and caveats: TCR beta chain V- and J-gene trimming was linked, in a later analysis, to a missense variant in DCLRE1C.

V lost 8 bases and J lost 1, with 19 bases in between. CDR3 length: 16 amino acids. Germline V CDR1 and CDR2: MDHEN, SYDVKM. In regard to this clone: Its cognate antigen is unknown.

60 Vbeta and 13 Jbeta primers were used in PCR. Some clones are missing from TCRdb's copy, which holds only in-frame ones; the method was immunoSEQ multiplex PCR. The sample lists around 160,000 clones; 79% were seen once. Material for sequencing was PBMCs. This receptor was obtained from a woman between 40 and 50 years old in good health and CMV-seropositive. The gene calls are TRBV28 and TRBJ2-3; perhaps TRBD2 as D (6 bases). Here the CDR3 DNA reads TGTGCCAGCGGCACGGAAGGGGCTAGCGGCACAGATACGCAGTATTTT. As protein: CASGTEGASGTDTQYF.